The TCR beta chain under discussion was sequenced for a study of blood T cells in healthy people across ages. Study summary: Template switching retrieved approximately one barcoded beta molecule for each two T cells. General observations from the study: A greater number of naive CD4+ cells and higher diversity distinguished long-lived donors from aged donors. PBMC samples, being unsorted, prevented any conclusive comparison of naive and antigen-experienced cells.

A note on this clonotype: Its antigen remains unknown.

With a J-beta primer mix and a sample-barcoded 5' primer, a second PCR ran 7 to 11 cycles. A single record per CDR3 protein comes from TCRdb applying MiXCR to the 5' RACE reads. In the table there are 800,000 or so distinct CDR3 sequences, 55% to 65% of which are singletons. The germline gives CDR1 DFQATT, CDR2 SNEGSKA (reference sequence). The CDR3 length is 14 residues. V gave up 5 bases and J gave up 0 bases, with 14 bases separating them. The sample comprised blood. The V call is TRBV20-1, the J call TRBJ2-7; D is undetermined. The clonotype was recovered from a man aged 25 to 45 in good health. In DNA, the CDR3 is TGCAGTGCTCAGGACCTCGACCCCTCCTACGAGCAGTACTTC. As protein: CSAQDLDPSYEQYF.